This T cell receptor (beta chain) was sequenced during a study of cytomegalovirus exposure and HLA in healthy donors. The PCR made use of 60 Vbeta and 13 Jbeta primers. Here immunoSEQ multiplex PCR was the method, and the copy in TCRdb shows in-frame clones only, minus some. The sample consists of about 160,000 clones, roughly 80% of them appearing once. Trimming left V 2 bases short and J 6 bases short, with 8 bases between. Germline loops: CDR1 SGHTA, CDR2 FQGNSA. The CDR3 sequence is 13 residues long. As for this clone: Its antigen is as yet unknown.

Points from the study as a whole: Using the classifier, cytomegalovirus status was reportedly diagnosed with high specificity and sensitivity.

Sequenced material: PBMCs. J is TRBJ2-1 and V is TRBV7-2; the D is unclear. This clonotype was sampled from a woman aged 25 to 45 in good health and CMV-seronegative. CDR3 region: CASSLNPRNEQFF. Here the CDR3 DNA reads TGTGCCAGCAGCTTAAATCCGCGCAATGAGCAGTTCTTC.